This T cell receptor (beta chain) comes out of a study of tumor-infiltrating lymphocytes in primary liver carcinoma. Study background: Enrolled patients were male and female, aged 30 to 69 years. Maximum tumor diameters ranged from about 4.2 to 11 cm, stage T1-T3 N0M0. Notes on the study in general: Pairs of tumor regions overlapped more than tumor-adjacent and tumor-blood pairs did.

V was cut by 4 bases and J by 4 bases, with 12 bases left in between. Germline V lookup: CDR1 SGHNT, CDR2 YYREEE (reference sequence). The CDR3 is 14 amino acids. Blood RNA came from unsorted whole blood; germline DNA was also extracted. Patients in the cohort were treatment-naive and living with chronic HBV infection. Constant-region priming of 500 ng total RNA yielded TCR beta cDNA. Each TCR beta library was derived from three nested multiplex PCR rounds that employed slightly modified ARM-PCR. It was with TRBV1-TRBV30 forward primers and a C-beta reverse primer that the first two PCR rounds were run, at around 9 cycles each. One entry per CDR3 protein results from TCRdb running MiXCR on the multiplex PCR reads. This table holds about 330,000 distinct CDR3 sequences, 65% found once. Details on this clonotype: Its antigen is unknown. Given a much more abundant clone one base away, this may be a read error.

The V and J genes are TRBV5-4 and TRBJ2-1; TRBD1 or TRBD2 may be the D gene (5 bases each). Sequenced: peripheral blood. This clonotype was sampled from a man in his forties or fifties with primary liver carcinoma and hepatitis B virus infection. The CDR3 loop reads CASSQRGEYNEQFF. As DNA, the CDR3 is TGTGCCAGCAGCCAGAGAGGGGAATACAATGAGCAGTTCTTC. Combining the CDR3 with reference TRBV5-4 and TRBJ2-1 gives the whole variable domain ETGVTQSPTHLIKTRGQQVTLRCSSQSGHNTVSWYQQALGQGPQFIFQYYREEENGRGNFPPRFSGLQFPNYSSELNVNALELDDSALYLCASSQRGEYNEQFFGPGTRLTVL.